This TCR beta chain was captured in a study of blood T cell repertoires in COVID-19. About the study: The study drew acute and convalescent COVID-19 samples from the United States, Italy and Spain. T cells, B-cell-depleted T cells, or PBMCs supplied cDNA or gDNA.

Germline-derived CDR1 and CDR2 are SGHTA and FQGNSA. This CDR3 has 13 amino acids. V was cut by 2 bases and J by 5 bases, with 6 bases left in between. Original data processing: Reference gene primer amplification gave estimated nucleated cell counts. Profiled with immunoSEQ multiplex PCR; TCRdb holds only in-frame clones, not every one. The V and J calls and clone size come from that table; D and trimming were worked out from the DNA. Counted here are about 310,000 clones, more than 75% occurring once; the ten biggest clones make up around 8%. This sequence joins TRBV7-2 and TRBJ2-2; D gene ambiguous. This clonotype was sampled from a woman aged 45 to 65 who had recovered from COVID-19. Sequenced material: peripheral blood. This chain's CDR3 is CASSLLQTGELFF. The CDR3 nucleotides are TGTGCCAGCAGCTTATTACAGACCGGGGAGCTGTTTTTT.